Shown below are 10 T cell receptor beta chains from a single sample sequenced in a study of response to subunit inactivated influenza vaccine. TCRdb reanalysed the RT-PCR reads using MiXCR and keeps one entry per CDR3 protein. The table lists hundreds of thousands of distinct CDR3 sequences, around 13% of them singletons. The sequencing used PBMCs from blood, collected about 14 days before vaccination. These receptors were obtained from a man aged 45-60 years who received an inactivated influenza vaccine.

The chain recombines TRBV20-1 with TRBJ2-1; 10 nucleotides line up with TRBD2. The CDR3 is 13 amino acids. Per the germline V gene, CDR1 is DFQATT and CDR2 is SNEGSKA (reference sequence). Trimming cost V 6 bases and J 7 bases; bases outside gene matches: 6. CDR3 nucleotide sequence: TGCAGTGCCACCGGGACTAGCGTTAATGAGCAGTTCTTC. It codes for CSATGTSVNEQFF.

The chain carries TRBV29-1 and TRBJ2-7; 7 positions match TRBD1. The CDR3 has 12 residues. CDR1 and CDR2 (germline): SQVTM, ANQGSEA. Trimming at V came to 6 bases and at J to 4 bases, leaving 6 bases not matched to a gene. The CDR3 region is CSVQGTEYEQYF. DNA for the CDR3: TGCAGCGTCCAGGGGACAGAATACGAGCAGTACTTC.

This clonotype was recorded a few times. In nucleotides, the CDR3 is TGTGCCAGCAGTGTAGGGTCAGGGTATGAGCAGTTCTTC. As protein: CASSVGSGYEQFF. The chain joins TRBV2 to TRBJ2-1; TRBD1 might be the D (5 bases). V lost 4 bases, J lost 8 bases, and 12 bases lay in between. There are 13 residues in the CDR3. CDR1 and CDR2 (germline): SNHLY, FYNNEI.

The chain recombines TRBV20-1 with TRBJ2-1; 9 nucleotides match TRBD2. From germline, CDR1 is DFQATT and CDR2 SNEGSKA (reference sequence). After removal of 6 bases from V and 9 bases from J, the junction contained 15 bases not matched to a gene. The CDR3 covers 15 residues. The CDR3, as DNA: TGCAGTGCCCCAAACAAGGCTAGCGGGAAGGGTGAGCAGTTCTTC. Its translation is CSAPNKASGKGEQFF.

This clonotype occurred many times. The chain joins TRBV10-3 to TRBJ2-5; 10 positions match TRBD2. The V and J ends lost 5 bases and 5 bases, in that order; junction bases with no gene match: 5. This CDR3 is built from 14 residues. Germline assignment: CDR1 ENHRY and CDR2 SYGVKD. CDR3 DNA sequence: TGTGCCATCAGTTCTAGCGGGAGAGAGGAGACCCAGTACTTC. It codes for CAISSSGREETQYF.

This clonotype occurred a few times. The chain uses TRBV28 and TRBJ2-7; 9 nucleotides line up with TRBD1. With V trimmed by 1 base and J by 4 bases, 5 bases remained unmatched. The length of the CDR3 is 15 residues. CDR1 and CDR2 (germline): MDHEN, SYDVKM. The CDR3 region has the DNA TGTGCCAGCAGTTTATTCCGACAGGGGGATTACGAGCAGTACTTC. Translating it yields CASSLFRQGDYEQYF. Full variable domain (missing parts from reference TRBV28 and TRBJ2-7): DVKVTQSSRYLVKRTGEKVFLECVQDMDHENMFWYRQDPGLGLRLIYFSYDVKMKEKGDIPEGYSVSREKKERFSLILESASTNQTSMYLCASSLFRQGDYEQYFGPGTRLTVT.

In its sample, this clonotype was seen a few times. The V and J genes are TRBV7-9 and TRBJ2-7; the D call may be TRBD1 or TRBD2 (5 bases each). The CDR3 covers 15 residues. Germline CDR1 and CDR2: SEHNR and FQNEAQ (reference sequence). The germline V and J ends were trimmed by 0 bases and 6 bases, with 15 bases remaining between them. In DNA form, the CDR3 reads TGTGCCAGCAGCTTAGCATGGGCGAGGGGTGGCGAGCAGTACTTC. Translating it yields CASSLAWARGGEQYF.

This clonotype was counted at least ten times. The chain links TRBV12-3 or TRBV12-4 to TRBJ2-7; 10 bases are a match to TRBD2. The ends lost 5 bases at V and 5 bases at J; junction bases unmatched: 9. The CDR3 runs 15 residues. Written as DNA, the CDR3 is TGTGCCAGCAGTAGGAGCGGGGGGGGTCCCCACGAGCAGTACTTC. Translation gives CASSRSGGGPHEQYF.

The chain links TRBV12-3 or TRBV12-4 to TRBJ1-2; no clear D. The CDR3 runs 12 residues. Trimming stripped 5 bases from V and 4 bases from J, with 8 bases between. The CDR3 nucleotides read TGTGCCAGCAGTATACGGACCTATGGCTACACCTTC. Translation: CASSIRTYGYTF.

This clonotype showed up just a few times. The chain uses TRBV7-3 and TRBJ2-7; the match to TRBD2 covers 9 bases. Per the germline V gene, CDR1 is SGHTA and CDR2 is FQGTGA. The CDR3 runs 14 residues. With V trimmed by 10 bases and J by 6 bases, 13 bases remained unmatched. The DNA of the CDR3 is TGTGCCAACCGCCGCTTTAGCGGGAGACGCGAGCAGTACTTC. Amino acids: CANRRFSGRREQYF.